Presented here are 6 T cell receptor beta chains from one specimen sequenced in a study of TIL therapy for anti-PD-1-resistant metastatic lung cancer. Documented time point: pre-treatment sample, taken before nivolumab and TIL therapy. Most excised metastases sampled were pleural nodules or supraclavicular lymph nodes. The libraries were made with immunoSEQ v3. The method was immunoSEQ multiplex PCR; TCRdb's version includes in-frame clones alone and lacks a portion of them. The repertoire holds thousands of clones, with 76% as singletons. Material: tumor tissue, obtained at baseline. These TCRs come from a person between 25 and 79 years old with non-small cell lung cancer.

The chain recombines TRBV9 with TRBJ1-4; 11 bases agree with TRBD1. In germline, CDR1 is SGDLS, CDR2 YYNGEE. The CDR3 is 14 residues long. V was pared by 0 bases and J by 10 bases, with 2 bases of the junction left unmatched. Here the CDR3 DNA reads TGTGCCAGCAGCGTAGGGGGACAGGGGGGAAAACTGTTTTTT. Translated: CASSVGGQGGKLFF.

The chain is built from TRBV4-3 and TRBJ1-2; 7 positions agree with TRBD1. The CDR3 sequence is 17 residues long. Trimming at V came to 0 bases and at J to 2 bases, leaving 9 bases not matched to a gene. Germline-derived CDR1 and CDR2 are LGHNA and YSLEER. As DNA, the CDR3 is TGCGCCAGCAGCCAAGATCGCCGACAGGGTCCCAACTATGGCTACACCTTC. Protein product: CASSQDRRQGPNYGYTF.

DNA of the CDR3: TGTGCCAGCAGTTTGCGGACAGGGGGTGTTTCACCCCTCCACTTT. Amino acids: CASSLRTGGVSPLHF. The chain joins TRBV27 to TRBJ1-6; 10 positions agree with TRBD1. CDR3 size: 15 residues. Trimming removed 3 bases from V and 9 bases from J; junction bases left unmatched: 5. Germline assignment: CDR1 MNHEY and CDR2 SMNVEV (reference sequence).

In the case of this clone: At the DNA level, this CDR3 is encoded by other sequences in the same sample as well. This chain connects TRBV28 to TRBJ1-1, with unresolved D. The CDR3 loop spans 12 amino acids. Trimming pared 5 bases from V and 1 base from J, leaving 5 bases between. Per germline, CDR1 MDHEN and CDR2 SYDVKM. CDR3 protein: CASSLQNTEAFF. DNA for the CDR3: TGTGCCAGCAGTCTCCAGAACACTGAAGCTTTCTTT.

The chain combines TRBV19 with TRBJ2-5, with D perhaps TRBD1 or TRBD2 (5 bases each). CDR1 LNHDA and CDR2 SQIVND come from the germline V gene (reference sequence). The CDR3 consists of 14 residues. V was shortened by 6 bases and J by 5 bases, with 16 bases between the two germline ends. The CDR3 here is CASRPGLERETQYF. The CDR3 DNA reads TGTGCCAGTAGGCCGGGGCTAGAGAGGGAGACCCAGTACTTC.

V usage is TRBV27 and J usage is TRBJ2-2; D possibly corresponds to TRBD1 (6 bases). V was cut by 2 bases and J by 0 bases, with 10 bases left in between. The CDR3 is 16 residues long. Germline V CDR1 and CDR2: MNHEY, SMNVEV (reference sequence). The CDR3 DNA reads as TGTGCCAGCAGTTTACTGGGGGCGTCGAACACCGGGGAGCTGTTTTTT. It specifies CASSLLGASNTGELFF.